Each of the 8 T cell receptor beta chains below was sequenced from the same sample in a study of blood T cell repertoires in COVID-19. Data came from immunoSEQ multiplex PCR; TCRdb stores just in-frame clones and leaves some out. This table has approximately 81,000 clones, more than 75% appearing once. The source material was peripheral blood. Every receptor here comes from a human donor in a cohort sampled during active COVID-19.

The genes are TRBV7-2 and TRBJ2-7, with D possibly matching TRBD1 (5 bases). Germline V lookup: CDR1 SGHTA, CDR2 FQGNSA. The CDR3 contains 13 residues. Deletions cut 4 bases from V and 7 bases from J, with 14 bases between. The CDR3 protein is CASSYGQALEQYF. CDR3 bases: TGTGCCAGCAGCTATGGACAAGCTTTGGAGCAGTACTTC.

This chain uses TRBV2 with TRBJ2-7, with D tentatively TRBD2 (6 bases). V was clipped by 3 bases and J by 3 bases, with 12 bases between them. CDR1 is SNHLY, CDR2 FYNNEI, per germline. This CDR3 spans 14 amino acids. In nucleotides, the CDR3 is TGTGCCAGCAGTGAGTTGCGGGGTCTCTACGAGCAGTACTTC. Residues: CASSELRGLYEQYF.

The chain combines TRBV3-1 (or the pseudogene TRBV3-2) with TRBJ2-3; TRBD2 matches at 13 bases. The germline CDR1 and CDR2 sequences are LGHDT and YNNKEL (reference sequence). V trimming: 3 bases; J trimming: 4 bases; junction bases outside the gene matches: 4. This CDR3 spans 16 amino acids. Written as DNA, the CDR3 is TGTGCCAGCAGCCAGGGACTAGCGGGGTGGGCAGATACGCAGTATTTT. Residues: CASSQGLAGWADTQYF.

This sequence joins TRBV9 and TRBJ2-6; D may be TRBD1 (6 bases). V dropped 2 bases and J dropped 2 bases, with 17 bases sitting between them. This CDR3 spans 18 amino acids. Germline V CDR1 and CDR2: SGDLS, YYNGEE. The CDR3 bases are TGTGCCAGCAGCGTCCTCCCAGGGGTAAGGACTGGGGCCAACGTCCTGACTTTC. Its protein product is CASSVLPGVRTGANVLTF.

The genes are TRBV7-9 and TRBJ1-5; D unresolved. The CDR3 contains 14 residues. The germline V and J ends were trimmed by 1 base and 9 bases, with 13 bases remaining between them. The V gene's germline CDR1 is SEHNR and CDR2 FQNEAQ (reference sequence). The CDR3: CASSLETNQAPQHF. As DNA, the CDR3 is TGTGCCAGCAGCTTAGAGACTAACCAGGCGCCCCAGCATTTT.

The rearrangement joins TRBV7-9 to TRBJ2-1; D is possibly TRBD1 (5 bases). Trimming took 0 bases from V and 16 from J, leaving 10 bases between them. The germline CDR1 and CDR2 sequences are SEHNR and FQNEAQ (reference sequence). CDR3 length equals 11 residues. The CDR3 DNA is TGTGCCAGCAGCTTAGCGGGGCTCTATTTCTTC. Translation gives CASSLAGLYFF.

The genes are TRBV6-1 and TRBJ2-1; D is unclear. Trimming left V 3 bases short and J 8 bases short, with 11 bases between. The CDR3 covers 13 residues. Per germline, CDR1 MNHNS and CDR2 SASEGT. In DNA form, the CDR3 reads TGTGCCAGCAGTGAGTATTCGCGCTATGAGCAGTTCTTC. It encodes CASSEYSRYEQFF.

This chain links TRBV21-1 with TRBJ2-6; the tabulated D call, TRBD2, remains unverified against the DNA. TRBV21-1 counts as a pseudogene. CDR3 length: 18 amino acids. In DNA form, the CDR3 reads TGTGCCAGCAACCAGATGGGGGGATACTCCTCTGGGGCCAACGTCCTGACTTTC. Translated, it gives CASNQMGGYSSGANVLTF.